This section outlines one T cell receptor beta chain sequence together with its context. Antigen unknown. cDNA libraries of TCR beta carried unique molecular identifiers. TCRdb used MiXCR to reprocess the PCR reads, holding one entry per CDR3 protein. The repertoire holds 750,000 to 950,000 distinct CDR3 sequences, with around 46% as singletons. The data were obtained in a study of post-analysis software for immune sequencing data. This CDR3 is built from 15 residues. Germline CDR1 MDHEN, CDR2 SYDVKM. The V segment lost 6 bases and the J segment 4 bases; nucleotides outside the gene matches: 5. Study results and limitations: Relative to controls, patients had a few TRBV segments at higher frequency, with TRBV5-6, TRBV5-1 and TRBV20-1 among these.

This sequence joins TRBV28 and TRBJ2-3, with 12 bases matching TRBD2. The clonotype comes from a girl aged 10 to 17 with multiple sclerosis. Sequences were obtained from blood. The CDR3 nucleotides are TGTGCCAGCAGGTGGACTAGCGGGACTTCAGATACGCAGTATTTT. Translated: CASRWTSGTSDTQYF.